This TCR beta chain came from a study of shared clonotypes between healthy human individuals. Naive CD8 cells were CD45RO-negative, positively selected for CCR7, excluding terminally differentiated effector memory CD45RA+ cells. CDR1 and CDR2 (germline): SGHTA, FQGNSA. This CDR3 is built from 16 residues. V lost 2 bases and J 0 bases, leaving 12 bases between the germline ends. Sequenced by immunoSEQ multiplex PCR; TCRdb stores in-frame clones only, minus some. The table includes fewer than 850,000 clones, approximately 97% detected once. The chain recombines TRBV7-2 with TRBJ2-3; TRBD2 might be the D (6 bases). The clonotype was recovered from a man aged 25-45 years in good health. The sequenced sample was naive CD8+ T cells sorted from blood. CDR3 in DNA: TGTGCCAGCAGCTTACCACGGGACTCCAGCACAGATACGCAGTATTTT. Its translation: CASSLPRDSSTDTQYF.